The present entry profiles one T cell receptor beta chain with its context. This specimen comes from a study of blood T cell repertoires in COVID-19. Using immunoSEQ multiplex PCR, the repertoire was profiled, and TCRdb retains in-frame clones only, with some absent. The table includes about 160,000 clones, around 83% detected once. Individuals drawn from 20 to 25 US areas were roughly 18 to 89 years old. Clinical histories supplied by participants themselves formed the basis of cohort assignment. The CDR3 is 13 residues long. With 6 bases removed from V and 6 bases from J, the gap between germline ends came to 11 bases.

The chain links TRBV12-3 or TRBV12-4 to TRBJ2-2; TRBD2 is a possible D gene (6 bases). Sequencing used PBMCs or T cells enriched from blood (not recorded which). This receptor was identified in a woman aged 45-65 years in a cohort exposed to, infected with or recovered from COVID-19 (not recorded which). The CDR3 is CASRGLSAGELFF. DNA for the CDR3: TGTGCCAGCAGGGGACTCTCCGCCGGGGAGCTGTTTTTT.